The TCR beta chain under discussion was sequenced for a study of blood T cells in healthy people across ages. PCR was performed a second time for roughly 7 to 12 cycles using a sample-barcoded 5' primer and a J-beta primer mix. MiXCR was run by TCRdb on the 5' RACE reads, yielding one entry per CDR3 protein. The table lists roughly 800,000 distinct CDR3 sequences, nearly 60% of them singletons. Trimming removed 5 bases from V and 0 bases from J, with 8 bases in between. Germline lookup yields CDR1 MNHNY and CDR2 SVGAGI (reference sequence). CDR3 length equals 13 residues. This receptor was identified in a man aged 25 to 45 in good health. Sequencing used blood. This sequence joins TRBV6-6 and TRBJ2-7; D call uncertain. The CDR3 is CASSVYGSYEQYF. In nucleotides, the CDR3 is TGTGCCAGCAGTGTGTACGGCTCCTACGAGCAGTACTTC.